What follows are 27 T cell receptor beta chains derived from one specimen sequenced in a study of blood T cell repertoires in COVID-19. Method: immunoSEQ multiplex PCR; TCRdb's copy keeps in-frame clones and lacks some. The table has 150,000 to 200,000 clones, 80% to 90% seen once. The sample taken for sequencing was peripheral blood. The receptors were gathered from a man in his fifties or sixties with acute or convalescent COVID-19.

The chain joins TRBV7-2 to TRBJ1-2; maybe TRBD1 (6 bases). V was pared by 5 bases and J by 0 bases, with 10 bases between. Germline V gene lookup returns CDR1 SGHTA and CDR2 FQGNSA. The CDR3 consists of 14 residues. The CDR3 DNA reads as TGTGCCAGCAGCCCCCGACAGGCTAACTATGGCTACACCTTC. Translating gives CASSPRQANYGYTF.

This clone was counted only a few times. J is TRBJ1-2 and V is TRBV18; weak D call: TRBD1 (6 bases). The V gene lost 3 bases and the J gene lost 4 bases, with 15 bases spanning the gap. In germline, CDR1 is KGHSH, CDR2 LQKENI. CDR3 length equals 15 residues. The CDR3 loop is CASSPELGGGYGYTF. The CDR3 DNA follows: TGTGCCAGCTCACCGGAACTTGGGGGCGGCTATGGCTACACCTTC. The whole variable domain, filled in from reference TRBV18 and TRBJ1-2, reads NAGVMQNPRHLVRRRGQEARLRCSPMKGHSHVYWYRQLPEEGLKFMVYLQKENIIDESGMPKERFSAEFPKEGPSILRIQQVVRGDSAAYFCASSPELGGGYGYTFGSGTRLTVV.

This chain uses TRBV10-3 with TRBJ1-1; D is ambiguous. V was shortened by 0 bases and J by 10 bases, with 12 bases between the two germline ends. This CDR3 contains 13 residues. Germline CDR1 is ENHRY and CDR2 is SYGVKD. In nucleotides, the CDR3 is TGTGCCATCAGTGAGTCCGGACGGGAGAGAGCTTTCTTT. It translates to CAISESGRERAFF.

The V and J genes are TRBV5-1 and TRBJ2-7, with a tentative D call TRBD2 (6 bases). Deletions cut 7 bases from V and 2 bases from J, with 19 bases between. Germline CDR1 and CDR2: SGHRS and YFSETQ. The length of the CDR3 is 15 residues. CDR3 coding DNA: TGCGCCAGCCAACAGACGCCCGCGGGAACCTACGAGCAGTACTTC. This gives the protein CASQQTPAGTYEQYF.

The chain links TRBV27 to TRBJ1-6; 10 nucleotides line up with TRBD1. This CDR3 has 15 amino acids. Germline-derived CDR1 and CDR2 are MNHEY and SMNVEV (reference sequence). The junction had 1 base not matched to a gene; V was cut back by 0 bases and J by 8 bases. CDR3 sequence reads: CASSLSGQGYSPLHF. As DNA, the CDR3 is TGTGCCAGCAGTTTATCGGGACAGGGGTATTCACCCCTCCACTTT.

The CDR3 sequence is CASSIYNTGELFF. As DNA, the CDR3 is TGTGCCAGTAGTATATATAACACCGGGGAGCTGTTTTTT. The genes are TRBV19 and TRBJ2-2; D gene unclear. The V gene's germline CDR1 is LNHDA and CDR2 SQIVND (reference sequence). Trimming cost V 2 bases and J 2 bases, with 3 bases left between them. The CDR3 is 13 amino acids.

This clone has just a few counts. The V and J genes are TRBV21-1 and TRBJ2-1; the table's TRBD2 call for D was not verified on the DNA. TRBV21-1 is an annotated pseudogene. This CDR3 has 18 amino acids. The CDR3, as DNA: TGTGCCAGCAGCAAAGCGCGGACTAGCGGGAGATTCTACAATGAGCAGTTCTTC. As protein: CASSKARTSGRFYNEQFF.

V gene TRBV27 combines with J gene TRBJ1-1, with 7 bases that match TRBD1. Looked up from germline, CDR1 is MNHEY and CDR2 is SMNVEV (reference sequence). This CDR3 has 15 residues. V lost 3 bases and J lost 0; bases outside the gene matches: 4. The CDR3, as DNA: TGTGCCAGCAGTTTCCAAACAGGGGTGAACACTGAAGCTTTCTTT. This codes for CASSFQTGVNTEAFF.

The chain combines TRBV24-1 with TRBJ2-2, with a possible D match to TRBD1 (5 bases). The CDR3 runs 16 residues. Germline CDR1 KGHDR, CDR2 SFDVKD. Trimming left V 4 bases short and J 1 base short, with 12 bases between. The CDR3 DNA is TGTGCCACCAGTGACTCAGGACACCTGAACACCGGGGAGCTGTTTTTT. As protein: CATSDSGHLNTGELFF.

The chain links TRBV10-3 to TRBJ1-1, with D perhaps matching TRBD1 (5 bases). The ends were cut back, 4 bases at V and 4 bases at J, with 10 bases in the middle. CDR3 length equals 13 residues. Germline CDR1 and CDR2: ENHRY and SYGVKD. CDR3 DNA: TGTGCCATCAGTGGGCAGGGAAGCACTGAAGCTTTCTTT. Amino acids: CAISGQGSTEAFF.

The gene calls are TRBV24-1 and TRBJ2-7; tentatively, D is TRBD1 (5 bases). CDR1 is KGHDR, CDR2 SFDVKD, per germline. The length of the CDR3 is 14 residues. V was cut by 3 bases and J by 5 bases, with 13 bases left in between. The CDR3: CATSDAGRGHEQYF. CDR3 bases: TGTGCCACCAGTGATGCCGGTAGGGGCCACGAGCAGTACTTC.

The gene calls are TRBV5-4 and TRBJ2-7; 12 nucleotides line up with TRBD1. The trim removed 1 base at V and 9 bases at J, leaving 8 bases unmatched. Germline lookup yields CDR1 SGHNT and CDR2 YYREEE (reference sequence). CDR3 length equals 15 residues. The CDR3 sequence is CASSLSRDRGHGQYF. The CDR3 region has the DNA TGTGCCAGCAGCTTGTCCCGGGACAGGGGGCATGGGCAGTACTTC.

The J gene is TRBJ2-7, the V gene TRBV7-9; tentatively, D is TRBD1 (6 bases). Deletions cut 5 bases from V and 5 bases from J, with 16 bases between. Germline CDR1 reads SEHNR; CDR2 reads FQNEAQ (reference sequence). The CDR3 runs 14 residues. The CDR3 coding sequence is TGTGCCAGCAGCACTTACAGGGTATGGGACGAGCAGTACTTC. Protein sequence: CASSTYRVWDEQYF.

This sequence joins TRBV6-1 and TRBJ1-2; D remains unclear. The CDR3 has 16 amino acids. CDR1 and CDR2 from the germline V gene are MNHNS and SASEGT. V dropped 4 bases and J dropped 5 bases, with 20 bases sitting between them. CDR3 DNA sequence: TGTGCCAGCAGTGCCCCACCCGAGAGGGAGAGGTATGGCTACACCTTC. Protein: CASSAPPERERYGYTF.

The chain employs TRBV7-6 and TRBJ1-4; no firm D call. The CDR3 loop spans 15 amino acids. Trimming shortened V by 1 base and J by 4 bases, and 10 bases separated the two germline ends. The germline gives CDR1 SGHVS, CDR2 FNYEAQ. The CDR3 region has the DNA TGTGCCAGCAGCTTAGGGCAGGCTATTAATGAAAAACTGTTTTTT. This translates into CASSLGQAINEKLFF.

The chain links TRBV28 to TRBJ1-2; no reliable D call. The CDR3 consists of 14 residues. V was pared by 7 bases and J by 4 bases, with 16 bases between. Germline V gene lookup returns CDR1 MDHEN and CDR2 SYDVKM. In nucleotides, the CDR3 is TGTGCCAGCAAAACCGCACTAAATACCTATGGCTACACCTTC. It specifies CASKTALNTYGYTF.

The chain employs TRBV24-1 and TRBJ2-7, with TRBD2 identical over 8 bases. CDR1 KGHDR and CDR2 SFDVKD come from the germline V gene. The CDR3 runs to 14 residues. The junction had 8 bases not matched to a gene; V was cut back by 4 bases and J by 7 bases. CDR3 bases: TGTGCCACCAGTGAGGCACGGGCGGGAGGTGAGCAGTACTTC. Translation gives CATSEARAGGEQYF.

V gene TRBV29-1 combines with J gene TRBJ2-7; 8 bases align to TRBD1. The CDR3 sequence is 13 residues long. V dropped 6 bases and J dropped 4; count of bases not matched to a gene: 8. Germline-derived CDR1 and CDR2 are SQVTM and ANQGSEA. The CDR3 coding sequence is TGCAGCGTCGTGACAGGGGAGAGATACGAGCAGTACTTC. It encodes CSVVTGERYEQYF.

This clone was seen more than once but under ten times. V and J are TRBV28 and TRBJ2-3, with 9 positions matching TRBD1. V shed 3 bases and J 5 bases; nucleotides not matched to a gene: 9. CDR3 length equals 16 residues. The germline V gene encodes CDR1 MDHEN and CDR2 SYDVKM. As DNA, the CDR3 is TGTGCCAGCAGTTTTTATCGACAGGGGGTGGGAGATACGCAGTATTTT. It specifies CASSFYRQGVGDTQYF.

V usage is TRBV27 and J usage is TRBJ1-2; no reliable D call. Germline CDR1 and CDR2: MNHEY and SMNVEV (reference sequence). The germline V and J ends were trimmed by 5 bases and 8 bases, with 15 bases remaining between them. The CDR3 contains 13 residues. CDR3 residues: CASSPRGASGYTF. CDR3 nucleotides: TGTGCCAGCAGTCCTCGGGGAGCGAGCGGCTACACCTTC.

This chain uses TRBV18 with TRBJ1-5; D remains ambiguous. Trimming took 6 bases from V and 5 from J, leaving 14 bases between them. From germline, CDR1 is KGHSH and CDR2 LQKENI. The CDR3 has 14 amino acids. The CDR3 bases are TGTGCCAGCTCCGCGGGGAGGCCCGATCAGCCCCAGCATTTT. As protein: CASSAGRPDQPQHF.

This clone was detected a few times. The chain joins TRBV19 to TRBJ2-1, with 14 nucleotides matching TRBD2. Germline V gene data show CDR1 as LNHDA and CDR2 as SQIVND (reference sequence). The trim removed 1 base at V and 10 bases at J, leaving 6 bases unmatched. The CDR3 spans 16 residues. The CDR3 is CASSIGTSGRLREQFF. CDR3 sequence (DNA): TGTGCCAGTAGTATAGGGACTAGCGGGAGGCTTCGGGAGCAGTTCTTC. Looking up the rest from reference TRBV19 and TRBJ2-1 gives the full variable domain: DGGITQSPKYLFRKEGQNVTLSCEQNLNHDAMYWYRQDPGQGLRLIYYSQIVNDFQKGDIAEGYSVSREKKESFPLTVTSAQKNPTAFYLCASSIGTSGRLREQFFGPGTRLTVL.

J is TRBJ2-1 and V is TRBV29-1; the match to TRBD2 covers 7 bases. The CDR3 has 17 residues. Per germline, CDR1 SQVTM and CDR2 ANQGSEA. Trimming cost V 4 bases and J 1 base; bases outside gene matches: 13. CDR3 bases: TGCAGCGTTGCCGACGGGACTAAATTACCATCCTACAATGAGCAGTTCTTC. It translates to CSVADGTKLPSYNEQFF.

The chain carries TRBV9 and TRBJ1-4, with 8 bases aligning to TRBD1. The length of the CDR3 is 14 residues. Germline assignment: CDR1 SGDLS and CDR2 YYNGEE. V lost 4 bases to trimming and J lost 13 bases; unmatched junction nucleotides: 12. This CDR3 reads CASSPWTGNGRLFF. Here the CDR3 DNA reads TGTGCCAGCAGCCCTTGGACAGGGAATGGTCGACTGTTTTTT. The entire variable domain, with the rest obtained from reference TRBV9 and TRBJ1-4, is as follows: DSGVTQTPKHLITATGQRVTLRCSPRSGDLSVYWYQQSLDQGLQFLIQYYNGEERAKGNILERFSAQQFPDLHSELNLSSLELGDSALYFCASSPWTGNGRLFFGSGTQLSVL.

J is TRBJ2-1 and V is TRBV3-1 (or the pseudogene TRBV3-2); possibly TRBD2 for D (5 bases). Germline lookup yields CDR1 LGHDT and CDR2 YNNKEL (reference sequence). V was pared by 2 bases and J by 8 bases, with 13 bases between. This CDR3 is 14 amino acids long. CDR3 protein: CASSQRARGDEQFF. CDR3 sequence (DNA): TGTGCCAGCAGCCAACGGGCCCGGGGAGATGAGCAGTTCTTC.

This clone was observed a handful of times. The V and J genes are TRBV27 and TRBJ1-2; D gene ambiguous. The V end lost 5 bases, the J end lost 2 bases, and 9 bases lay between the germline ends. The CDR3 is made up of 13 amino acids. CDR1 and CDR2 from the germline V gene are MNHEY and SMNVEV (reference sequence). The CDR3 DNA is TGTGCCAGCAGTACTCGGGAAAACTATGGCTACACCTTC. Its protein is CASSTRENYGYTF.

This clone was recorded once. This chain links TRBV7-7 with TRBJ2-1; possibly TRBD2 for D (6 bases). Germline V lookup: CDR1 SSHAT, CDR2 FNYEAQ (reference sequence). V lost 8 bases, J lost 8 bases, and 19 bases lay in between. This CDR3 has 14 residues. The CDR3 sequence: CASSRTGAPDEQFF. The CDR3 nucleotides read TGTGCCAGCTCCCGGACGGGAGCCCCAGATGAGCAGTTCTTC.